One and the same sample provided the 30 T cell receptor beta chains below, sequenced in a study of T cell clonality in common variable immunodeficiency. Clones were read by immunoSEQ multiplex PCR, and TCRdb kept only the in-frame ones, dropping some. Altogether about 52,000 clones were found in the sample, and no singletons occur. The specimen sequenced was peripheral blood mononuclear cells. These receptors originate from a person between 18 and 75 years old in good health.

This clone was observed a handful of times. The CDR3 extends 3 residues past the end of the read, so its final part is completed from the germline J gene. The chain couples TRBV29-1 to TRBJ2-1; tentative D call: TRBD2 (6 bases). The CDR3 runs 12 residues. Germline CDR1 reads SQVTM; CDR2 reads ANQGSEA. V lost 4 bases and J lost 9, with 13 bases in between. CDR3 bases read: TGCAGCGTTGTCGCGACAGCGGGTGAG. It yields the protein CSVVATAGE. The entire CDR3 protein is CSVVATAGEQFF.

This clone has a count of ten or more. The DNA ends 3 residues before the CDR3 does, and the rest of the CDR3 is filled in from the germline J gene. The gene calls are TRBV15 and TRBJ2-5; 9 bases match TRBD1. Germline V gene data show CDR1 as LNHNV and CDR2 as YYDKDF (reference sequence). The CDR3 is 17 residues long. Trimming at V came to 0 bases and at J to 4 bases, leaving 9 bases not matched to a gene. The CDR3 here is CATSRDPGQGRRETQYF. The CDR3 bases that were read are TGTGCCACCAGCAGAGACCCGGGACAGGGTCGGAGAGAGACC.

This clone was picked up many times. From the germline J gene comes the end of the CDR3, since the read stops 3 residues before it. The chain combines TRBV20-1 with TRBJ2-7; 9 bases agree with TRBD2. Germline CDR1 is DFQATT and CDR2 is SNEGSKA (reference sequence). J lost 5 bases, V lost 7 bases, and 12 bases had no gene match. There are 14 residues in the CDR3. CDR3 region: CSGGLAGRGNEQYF. CDR3 DNA, as far as it was read: TGCAGTGGCGGGCTAGCGGGAAGAGGTAACGAG.

To note about this clone: The sequenced fragment ends 3 residues before the CDR3 boundary, so the rest is inferred from the germline J gene. J is TRBJ1-1 and V is TRBV18; TRBD1 is a possible D gene (6 bases). Germline V CDR1 and CDR2: KGHSH, LQKENI. V gave up 6 bases and J gave up 0 bases, with 14 bases separating them. The length of the CDR3 is 15 residues. CDR3 loop: CASSPDRGMNTEAFF. CDR3 bases read: TGTGCCAGCTCGCCGGACAGAGGGATGAACACTGAA.

This clone was counted at least ten times. The CDR3 is cut off 3 residues early in the read; its end comes from the germline J gene. The chain combines TRBV20-1 with TRBJ2-3; 8 nucleotides align to TRBD2. Germline CDR1 reads DFQATT; CDR2 reads SNEGSKA (reference sequence). With 5 bases clipped from V and 5 bases from J, the junction kept 9 bases outside the gene matches. The CDR3 contains 14 residues. Partial CDR3 DNA: TGCAGTGCTGCAGCGGGAGTTCTGGTAGATACG. Protein sequence: CSAAAGVLVDT. The complete CDR3 sequence is CSAAAGVLVDTQYF.

This clone was seen ten or more times. The CDR3 goes on 3 residues after the read ends, and that part is filled in from the germline J gene. The chain has TRBV6-1 and TRBJ2-1; D call uncertain. Germline CDR1 is MNHNS and CDR2 is SASEGT. The CDR3 extends over 14 amino acids. Trimming removed 4 bases from V and 1 base from J, with 8 bases in between. CDR3 DNA (partial): TGTGCCAGCAGTGGGGTCAGGTCCTACAATGAG. Translation: CASSGVRSYNE. The entire CDR3 protein reads CASSGVRSYNEQFF.

This clone showed up many times. The CDR3 protein is CASSSGTGEYEQYF. The part of the CDR3 DNA that was read is TGCGCCAGCAGCTCCGGGACAGGGGAATACGAG. This chain connects TRBV5-1 to TRBJ2-7; TRBD1 matches at 10 bases. The read is 3 residues too short to cover the CDR3 end, so that end is filled in from the germline J gene. CDR1 and CDR2 from the germline V gene are SGHRS and YFSETQ. V dropped 3 bases and J dropped 4; count of bases not matched to a gene: 4. The CDR3 contains 14 residues.

This clone has a count of ten or more. The read terminates 3 residues before the CDR3 end, so the remaining end is supplied by the germline J gene. This rearrangement joins TRBV4-2 to TRBJ1-2; D unresolved. V gave up 5 bases and J gave up 4 bases, with 8 bases separating them. In germline, CDR1 is LGHNA, CDR2 YNFKEQ. This CDR3 has 12 amino acids. CDR3 DNA, as far as it was read: TGTGCCAGCAGCAAGGGTTTCTATGGC. This codes for CASSKGFYG. The full CDR3 reads CASSKGFYGYTF.

This clone was observed at least ten times. This CDR3 is CASSLGDSKTEAFF. CDR3 DNA, as far as it was read: TGCGCCAGCAGCTTGGGGGACAGTAAGACTGAA. The genes are TRBV5-1 and TRBJ1-1; the match to TRBD1 covers 7 bases. The read halts 3 residues ahead of the CDR3 end, with the missing end drawn from the germline J gene. Trimming took 0 bases from V and 5 from J; bases not matched to a gene: 4. There are 14 residues in the CDR3. Germline lookup yields CDR1 SGHRS and CDR2 YFSETQ. The entire variable domain, with the rest obtained from reference TRBV5-1 and TRBJ1-1, is as follows: KAGVTQTPRYLIKTRGQQVTLSCSPISGHRSVSWYQQTPGQGLQFLFEYFSETQRNKGNFPGRFSGRQFSNSRSEMNVSTLELGDSALYLCASSLGDSKTEAFFGQGTRLTVV.

This clone has only a few counts. The read terminates 3 residues ahead of where the CDR3 ends, so the germline J gene completes it. The gene calls are TRBV6-2 or TRBV6-3 and TRBJ2-3; 7 nucleotides align to TRBD1. Germline CDR1 reads MNHEY; CDR2 reads SVGEGT. After removal of 7 bases from V and 4 bases from J, the junction contained 14 bases not matched to a gene. The CDR3 spans 16 residues. The sequenced CDR3 bases are TGTGCCAGCACATTTTCGGGAAGGGGGCTGGCAGATACG. It specifies CASTFSGRGLADT. Given in full, the CDR3 is CASTFSGRGLADTQYF.

This clone was detected ten times or more. The read terminates 3 residues ahead of where the CDR3 ends, so the germline J gene completes it. The J gene is TRBJ1-1, the V gene TRBV10-3; 8 bases agree with TRBD1. There are 15 residues in the CDR3. The junction had 10 bases not matched to a gene; V was cut back by 6 bases and J by 4 bases. The germline V gene encodes CDR1 ENHRY and CDR2 SYGVKD. Partial CDR3 DNA: TGTGCCATCAGGGAAGAGACAGGGGTCTTCACTGAA. This codes for CAIREETGVFTE. In full, the CDR3 is CAIREETGVFTEAFF.

At least ten counts were recorded for this clone. The sequence runs out 3 residues before the end of the CDR3; the remainder is reconstructed from the germline J gene. The chain combines TRBV7-8 with TRBJ2-7; D may be TRBD1 (6 bases). V lost 5 bases, J lost 3 bases, and 11 bases lay in between. CDR3 length: 13 amino acids. The germline V gene encodes CDR1 SGHVS and CDR2 FQNEAQ. Here the CDR3 reads CASSRQEYYEQYF. Partial CDR3 DNA: TGTGCCAGCAGCCGACAGGAGTACTACGAG.

In this sample, this clone turned up many times. CDR3 bases read: TGTGCCAGTAGTTCTAGCGGGGGGGGTGTCGGCAAAAACATT. This translates into CASSSSGGGVGKNI. In full, the CDR3 reads CASSSSGGGVGKNIQYF. V is TRBV19 and J is TRBJ2-4; 12 nucleotides line up with TRBD2. The CDR3 extends 3 residues past the end of the read, so its final part is completed from the germline J gene. The CDR3 extends over 17 amino acids. CDR1 LNHDA and CDR2 SQIVND come from the germline V gene (reference sequence). V lost 5 bases and J lost 3; bases outside the gene matches: 8.

This clone was recorded at least ten times. The read stops 3 residues short of the end of the CDR3; the missing end is completed from the germline J gene. The V call is TRBV7-9, the J call TRBJ1-2, with 9 positions matching TRBD1. The CDR3 extends over 15 amino acids. CDR1 is SEHNR, CDR2 FQNEAQ, per germline (reference sequence). CDR3: CASSHQSPGQGDYTF. The sequenced part of the CDR3 DNA is TGTGCCAGCAGCCACCAAAGCCCGGGACAGGGTGAC.

About this clone: The CDR3 end falls 3 residues outside the read, so it is completed with the germline J gene. The chain recombines TRBV19 with TRBJ1-2; D gene unclear. Germline V gene lookup returns CDR1 LNHDA and CDR2 SQIVND (reference sequence). This CDR3 spans 14 amino acids. The CDR3 is CASSPPSHFEDYTF. Incomplete CDR3 DNA: TGTGCCAGTAGTCCCCCTAGCCATTTCGAGGAC.

Many counts were recorded for this clone. The read stops 3 residues short of the end of the CDR3; the missing end is completed from the germline J gene. The chain carries TRBV5-1 and TRBJ2-7, with 7 bases fitting TRBD1. The CDR3 length is 16 residues. J was trimmed by 3 bases and V by 4 bases; bases with no gene match: 13. Germline V CDR1 and CDR2: SGHRS, YFSETQ. The CDR3 bases that were read are TGCGCCAGCAGCCAGAGGGTTGGCAGGGGGAACTACGAG. It codes for CASSQRVGRGNYE. The whole CDR3 protein is CASSQRVGRGNYEQYF.

This clone has a handful of counts. The read ends 3 residues shy of where the CDR3 ends; the end is completed using the germline J gene. The chain recombines TRBV11-2 with TRBJ2-3; D is unresolved. The CDR3 spans 15 residues. CDR1 and CDR2 from the germline V gene are SGHAT and FQNNGV. Here the CDR3 reads CASSLEVAFQETQYF. CDR3 DNA (partial): TGTGCCAGCAGCTTAGAGGTAGCTTTTCAAGAGACG.

In this sample, this clone turned up many times. The CDR3 end falls 3 residues outside the read, so it is completed with the germline J gene. The chain uses TRBV20-1 and TRBJ2-7; no clear D gene. The germline V gene encodes CDR1 DFQATT and CDR2 SNEGSKA (reference sequence). V lost 4 bases and J 2 bases, leaving 6 bases between the germline ends. CDR3 length: 11 residues. The covered CDR3 bases are TGCAGTGCTAAAATAACCTACGAG. This translates into CSAKITYE. The entire CDR3 is CSAKITYEQYF.

In its sample, this clone was seen many times. The read halts 3 residues ahead of the CDR3 end, with the missing end drawn from the germline J gene. V is TRBV5-1 and J is TRBJ2-2, with a tentative D call TRBD1 (5 bases). The CDR3 has 16 residues. Germline V lookup: CDR1 SGHRS, CDR2 YFSETQ. The CDR3 is CASSPSAGSGANVLFF. The sequenced part of the CDR3 DNA is TGCGCCAGCAGCCCGTCCGCAGGTTCTGGGGCCAACGTG.

This clone was detected many times. The read is 3 residues too short to cover the CDR3 end, so that end is filled in from the germline J gene. The chain combines TRBV20-1 with TRBJ2-3; 7 bases map to TRBD1. CDR1 is DFQATT and CDR2 is SNEGSKA in the germline V gene (reference sequence). The V segment lost 2 bases and the J segment 0 bases; nucleotides outside the gene matches: 11. The CDR3 sequence is 17 residues long. The sequenced part of the CDR3 DNA is TGCAGTGCTAGAATACTGGCCAGGGGGATTAGCACAGATACG. This codes for CSARILARGISTDT. The whole CDR3 region reads CSARILARGISTDTQYF.

This clone was recorded at least ten times. The read falls 3 residues short of the CDR3 end, and the missing part is taken from the germline J gene. This chain links TRBV7-2 with TRBJ2-2; 8 bases are shared with TRBD2. Germline CDR1 SGHTA, CDR2 FQGNSA. After removal of 3 bases from V and 4 bases from J, the junction contained 4 bases not matched to a gene. The CDR3 loop spans 15 amino acids. CDR3 region: CASSFTSGFTGELFF. Incomplete CDR3 DNA: TGTGCCAGCAGCTTTACTAGCGGTTTCACCGGGGAG.

In this sample, this clone turned up many times. The CDR3 sequence is CASSLYEQYF. CDR3 DNA (partial): TGTGCCAGCAGTCTCTACGAG. The chain combines TRBV2 with TRBJ2-7; D call uncertain. The CDR3 goes on 3 residues after the read ends, and that part is filled in from the germline J gene. The CDR3 is made up of 10 amino acids. Germline CDR1 is SNHLY and CDR2 is FYNNEI. The germline V and J ends were trimmed by 5 bases and 3 bases, with 2 bases remaining between them.

About this clone: The read ends 3 residues early relative to the CDR3; the germline J gene fills the gap. This chain uses TRBV7-9 with TRBJ1-1; the D gene is possibly TRBD1 (5 bases). Germline loops: CDR1 SEHNR, CDR2 FQNEAQ (reference sequence). The CDR3 spans 14 residues. Trimming stripped 4 bases from V and 7 bases from J, with 16 bases between. The CDR3 protein is CASSSQGGVGEAFF. The CDR3 DNA, read in part, is TGTGCCAGCAGCTCCCAGGGCGGGGTGGGTGAA.

In its sample, this clone was seen many times. The read terminates 3 residues ahead of where the CDR3 ends, so the germline J gene completes it. The sample has other DNA sequences that encode this CDR3 too. The J gene is TRBJ2-3, the V gene TRBV20-1; 8 positions match TRBD2. Germline V CDR1 and CDR2: DFQATT, SNEGSKA (reference sequence). J lost 3 bases, V lost 3 bases, and 2 bases had no gene match. The CDR3 runs 13 residues. The CDR3: CSASGGDTDTQYF. The CDR3 DNA, read in part, is TGCAGTGCTAGCGGGGGGGATACAGATACG.

This clone was seen at least ten times. The observed sequence ends 3 residues before the CDR3 terminus, with the missing tail filled in from the germline J gene. The chain recombines TRBV20-1 with TRBJ2-3, with TRBD2 matching 13 bases. After removal of 1 base from V and 3 bases from J, the junction contained 4 bases not matched to a gene. This CDR3 comprises 16 residues. Per germline, CDR1 DFQATT and CDR2 SNEGSKA (reference sequence). Partial CDR3 DNA: TGCAGTGCTAGAGGCACTAGCGGGAGGGGAACAGATACG. Its protein product is CSARGTSGRGTDT. The CDR3 in its entirety is CSARGTSGRGTDTQYF.

As for this clone: From the germline J gene comes the end of the CDR3, since the read stops 3 residues before it. The chain is built from TRBV19 and TRBJ1-2; D uncertain. The CDR3 runs to 15 residues. Trimming left V 8 bases short and J 3 bases short, with 19 bases between. Germline V gene data show CDR1 as LNHDA and CDR2 as SQIVND (reference sequence). CDR3: CASRLTHREYYGYTF. The covered CDR3 bases are TGTGCCAGTCGTCTGACCCACAGAGAATACTATGGC.

This clone was counted ten times or more. The CDR3 extends 3 residues past the end of the read, so its final part is completed from the germline J gene. The chain carries TRBV10-3 and TRBJ1-5, with no clear D. The V gene's germline CDR1 is ENHRY and CDR2 SYGVKD. Between the trimmed V and J ends, which lost 3 bases and 5 bases, there was a span of 8 bases. This CDR3 comprises 13 residues. The CDR3 sequence is CAISDAPDQPQHF. The CDR3 DNA, read in part, is TGTGCCATCAGTGATGCCCCAGATCAGCCC.

This clone was seen repeatedly, ten times or more. The read halts 3 residues ahead of the CDR3 end, with the missing end drawn from the germline J gene. The V and J genes are TRBV5-6 and TRBJ1-4; D not resolved. The CDR3 has 15 amino acids. V was pared by 3 bases and J by 4 bases, with 13 bases between. Germline-derived CDR1 and CDR2 are SGHDT and YYEEEE. Here the CDR3 reads CASSYTTSGNEKLFF. CDR3 DNA (partial): TGTGCCAGCAGCTATACCACGAGCGGTAATGAAAAA.

This clone was seen repeatedly, ten times or more. The CDR3 sequence: CASSPGAGGSPSEQYF. CDR3 DNA (partial): TGTGCCAGCAGCCCAGGCGCGGGGGGATCTCCTTCCGAG. V usage is TRBV7-3 and J usage is TRBJ2-7; 8 bases are a match to TRBD2. The read comes to an end 3 residues before the CDR3 does, leaving the germline J gene to fill in the end. Germline CDR1 and CDR2: SGHTA and FQGTGA. The CDR3 extends over 16 amino acids. The V and J ends lost 5 bases and 6 bases, in that order; junction bases with no gene match: 15. The full variable domain, its missing parts supplied by reference TRBV7-3 and TRBJ2-7, is GAGVSQTPSNKVTEKGKYVELRCDPISGHTALYWYRQSLGQGPEFLIYFQGTGAADDSGLPNDRFFAVRPEGSVSTLKIQRTERGDSAVYLCASSPGAGGSPSEQYFGPGTRLTVT.

This clone was counted many times. The CDR3 here is CASSTGLAEDTQYF. CDR3 DNA (partial): TGTGCCAGCAGTACGGGACTAGCCGAGGATACG. The chain is built from TRBV2 and TRBJ2-3; 9 bases align to TRBD2. The observed sequence ends 3 residues before the CDR3 terminus, with the missing tail filled in from the germline J gene. With 5 bases clipped from V and 6 bases from J, the junction kept 6 bases outside the gene matches. This CDR3 is built from 14 residues. The germline CDR1 and CDR2 sequences are SNHLY and FYNNEI. Combining the CDR3 with reference TRBV2 and TRBJ2-3 gives the whole variable domain EPEVTQTPSHQVTQMGQEVILRCVPISNHLYFYWYRQILGQKVEFLVSFYNNEISEKSEIFDDQFSVERPDGSNFTLKIRSTKLEDSAMYFCASSTGLAEDTQYFGPGTRLTVL.